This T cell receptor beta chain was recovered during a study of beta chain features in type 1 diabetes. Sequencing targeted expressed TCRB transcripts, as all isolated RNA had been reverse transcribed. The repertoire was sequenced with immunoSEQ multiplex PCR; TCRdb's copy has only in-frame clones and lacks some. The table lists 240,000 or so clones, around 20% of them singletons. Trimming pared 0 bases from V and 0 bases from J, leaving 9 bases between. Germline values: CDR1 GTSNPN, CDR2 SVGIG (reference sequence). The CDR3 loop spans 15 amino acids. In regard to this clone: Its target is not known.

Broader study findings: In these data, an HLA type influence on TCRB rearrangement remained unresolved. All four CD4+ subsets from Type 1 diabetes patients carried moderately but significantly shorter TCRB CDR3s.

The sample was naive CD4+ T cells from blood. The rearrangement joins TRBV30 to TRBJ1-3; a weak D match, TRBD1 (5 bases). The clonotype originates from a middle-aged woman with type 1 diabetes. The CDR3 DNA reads TGTGCCTGGAGTGTACGGGGGACCTCTGGAAACACCATATATTTT. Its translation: CAWSVRGTSGNTIYF.